The 9 T cell receptor beta chains below were found in one sample sequenced in a study of Graves' ophthalmopathy and Graves' hyperthyroidism. TCR beta CDR3 amplification used RNA transcripts. HTBI-primed first-round RT-PCR preceded second-round multiplex PCR. In TCRdb, the multiplex PCR reads were re-called with MiXCR into one record per CDR3 protein. The top ten hold more than 3% of the sample, which has about 640,000 distinct CDR3 sequences, about two fifths seen once. Sequencing used peripheral blood. Every receptor here comes from an adult man with Graves' ophthalmopathy.

This clonotype was counted many times. The V and J genes are TRBV6-5 and TRBJ1-1, with 10 positions matching TRBD1. Germline loops: CDR1 MNHEY, CDR2 SVGAGI. The CDR3 extends over 13 amino acids. After removal of 2 bases from V and 10 bases from J, the junction contained 4 bases not matched to a gene. In DNA form, the CDR3 reads TGTGCCAGCAGTTACGCGACAGGGGGCAGAGCTTTCTTT. As protein: CASSYATGGRAFF.

This clonotype was recorded at least ten times. This rearrangement joins TRBV19 to TRBJ1-5, with D possibly matching TRBD1 (5 bases). V lost 8 bases, J lost 2 bases, and 13 bases lay in between. This CDR3 has 14 amino acids. The V gene's germline CDR1 is LNHDA and CDR2 SQIVND (reference sequence). The CDR3 loop reads CASLAGTGNQPQHF. The CDR3 DNA follows: TGTGCCAGTCTGGCTGGGACGGGCAATCAGCCCCAGCATTTT.

This clonotype was counted at least ten times. This chain links TRBV7-9 with TRBJ1-2; tentatively, D is TRBD1 (6 bases). With 8 bases removed from V and 5 bases from J, the gap between germline ends came to 15 bases. CDR1 is SEHNR, CDR2 FQNEAQ, per germline (reference sequence). This CDR3 comprises 13 residues. The DNA for the CDR3 is TGTGCCAGCTCCCGGGACAACACTTATGGCTACACCTTC. It encodes CASSRDNTYGYTF.

This chain uses TRBV10-3 with TRBJ2-5; D is undetermined. The J call may not be correct, given that the DNA end is closer to TRBJ2-1. Germline CDR1 reads ENHRY; CDR2 reads SYGVKD. The CDR3 sequence is 14 residues long. The CDR3 DNA reads as TGTGCCATCTCTGACTCCTTATTGGGAAATGAGCAGTTCTTC. Its translation is CAISDSLLGNEQFF.

The rearrangement joins TRBV27 to TRBJ1-2, with 7 bases identical to TRBD1. This CDR3 has 15 amino acids. The germline V gene has CDR1 MNHEY and CDR2 SMNVEV (reference sequence). J was trimmed by 4 bases and V by 5 bases; bases with no gene match: 10. CDR3 coding DNA: TGTGCCAGCAGTACCCGACAGGGTAGAAGCTATGGCTACACCTTC. As protein: CASSTRQGRSYGYTF.

The rearrangement links TRBV9 to TRBJ2-2; perhaps TRBD1 as D (5 bases). The CDR3 consists of 17 residues. Trimming took 2 bases from V and 1 from J, leaving 15 bases between them. Germline lookup yields CDR1 SGDLS and CDR2 YYNGEE. Here the CDR3 DNA reads TGTGCCAGCAGCGTGTTTTCCCGACAGATGAACACCGGGGAGCTGTTTTTT. Its protein is CASSVFSRQMNTGELFF.

This chain joins TRBV7-2 and TRBJ2-1; 9 bases are shared with TRBD2. The germline gives CDR1 SGHTA, CDR2 FQGNSA. This CDR3 is built from 15 residues. V lost 6 bases, J lost 3 bases, and 6 bases stayed unmatched. The CDR3: CASSLGTSSYNEQFF. The DNA of the CDR3 is TGTGCCAGCAGTTTGGGGACTAGCAGCTACAATGAGCAGTTCTTC.

This clonotype was counted only a few times. The J gene is TRBJ2-2, the V gene TRBV9; no clear D. Trimming took off 4 bases at V and 4 bases at J, with 14 bases between the two ends. CDR1 SGDLS and CDR2 YYNGEE come from the germline V gene. This CDR3 has 15 residues. The CDR3, as DNA: TGTGCCAGCAGCCAACCCGGGCGATTCACCGGGGAGCTGTTTTTT. Translating gives CASSQPGRFTGELFF. Full variable domain (rest looked up from reference TRBV9 and TRBJ2-2): DSGVTQTPKHLITATGQRVTLRCSPRSGDLSVYWYQQSLDQGLQFLIQYYNGEERAKGNILERFSAQQFPDLHSELNLSSLELGDSALYFCASSQPGRFTGELFFGEGSRLTVL.

This clonotype appeared a single time. The V call is TRBV24-1, the J call TRBJ2-3; TRBD1 matches at 7 bases. The CDR3 spans 15 residues. The V gene end was trimmed by 4 bases and the J gene end by 1 base; junction bases not matched to a gene: 4. CDR1 KGHDR and CDR2 SFDVKD come from the germline V gene. The CDR3 here is CATSDRTGGTDTQYF. In nucleotides, the CDR3 is TGTGCCACCAGTGACCGTACAGGGGGCACAGATACGCAGTATTTT.